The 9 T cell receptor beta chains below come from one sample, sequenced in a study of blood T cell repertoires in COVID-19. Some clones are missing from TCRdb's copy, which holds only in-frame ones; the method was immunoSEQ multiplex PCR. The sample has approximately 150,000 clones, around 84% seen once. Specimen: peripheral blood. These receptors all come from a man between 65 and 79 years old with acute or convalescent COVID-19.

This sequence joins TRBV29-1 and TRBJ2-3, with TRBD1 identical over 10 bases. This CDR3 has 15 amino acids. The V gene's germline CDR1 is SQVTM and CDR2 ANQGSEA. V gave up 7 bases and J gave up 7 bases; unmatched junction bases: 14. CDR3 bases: TGCAGCGCCCAAGCCTCCCGGGACAGGGGTAATACGCAGTATTTT. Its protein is CSAQASRDRGNTQYF.

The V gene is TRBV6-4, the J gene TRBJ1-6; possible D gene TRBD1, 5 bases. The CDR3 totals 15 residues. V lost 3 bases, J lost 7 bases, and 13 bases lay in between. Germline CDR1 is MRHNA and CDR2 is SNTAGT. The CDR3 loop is CASSESLSGNSPLHF. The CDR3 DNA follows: TGTGCCAGCAGTGAATCCTTGTCAGGGAATTCACCCCTCCACTTT.

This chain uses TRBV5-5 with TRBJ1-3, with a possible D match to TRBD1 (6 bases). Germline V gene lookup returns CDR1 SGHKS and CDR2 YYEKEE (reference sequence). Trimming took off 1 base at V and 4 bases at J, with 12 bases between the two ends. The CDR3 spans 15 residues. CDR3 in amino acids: CASSLMAGAGNTIYF. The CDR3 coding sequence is TGTGCCAGCAGCTTGATGGCAGGGGCAGGAAACACCATATATTTT.

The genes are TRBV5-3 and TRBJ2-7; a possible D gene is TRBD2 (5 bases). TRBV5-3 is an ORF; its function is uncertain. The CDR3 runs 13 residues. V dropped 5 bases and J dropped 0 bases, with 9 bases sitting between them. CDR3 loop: CARSSGSSYEQYF. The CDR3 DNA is TGTGCCAGAAGTTCGGGGAGCTCCTACGAGCAGTACTTC.

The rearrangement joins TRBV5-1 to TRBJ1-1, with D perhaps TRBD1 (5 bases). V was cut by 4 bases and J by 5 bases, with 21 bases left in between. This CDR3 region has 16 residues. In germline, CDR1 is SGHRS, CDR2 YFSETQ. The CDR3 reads CASSLIGREQGTEAFF. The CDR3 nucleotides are TGCGCCAGCAGCCTAATTGGACGGGAGCAGGGTACTGAAGCTTTCTTT.

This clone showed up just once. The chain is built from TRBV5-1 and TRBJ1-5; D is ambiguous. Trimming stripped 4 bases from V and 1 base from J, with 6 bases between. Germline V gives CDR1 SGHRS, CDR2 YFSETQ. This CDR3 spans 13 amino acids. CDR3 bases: TGCGCCAGCAGCGCGGGAAGCAATCAGCCCCAGCATTTT. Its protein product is CASSAGSNQPQHF.

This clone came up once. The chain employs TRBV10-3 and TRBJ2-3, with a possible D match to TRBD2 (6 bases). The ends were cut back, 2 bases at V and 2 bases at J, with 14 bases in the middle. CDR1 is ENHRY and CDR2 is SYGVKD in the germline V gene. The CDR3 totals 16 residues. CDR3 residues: CAISEGSGTLTDTQYF. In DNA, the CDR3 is TGTGCCATCAGTGAGGGGTCGGGGACTCTCACAGATACGCAGTATTTT.

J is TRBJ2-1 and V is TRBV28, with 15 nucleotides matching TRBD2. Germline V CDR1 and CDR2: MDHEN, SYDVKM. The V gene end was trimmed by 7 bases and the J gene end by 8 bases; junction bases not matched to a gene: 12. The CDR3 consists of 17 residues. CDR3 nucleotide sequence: TGTGCCAGCACCCGGGGTGGAGGACTAGCGGGAGGGGATGAGCAGTTCTTC. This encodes CASTRGGGLAGGDEQFF.

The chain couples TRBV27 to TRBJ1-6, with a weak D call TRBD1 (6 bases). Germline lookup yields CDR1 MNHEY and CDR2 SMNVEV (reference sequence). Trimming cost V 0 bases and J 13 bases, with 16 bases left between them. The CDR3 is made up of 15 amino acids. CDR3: CASSLSATGVYPLHF. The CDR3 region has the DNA TGTGCCAGCAGTTTATCGGCGACAGGAGTTTACCCCCTCCACTTT.